This TCR beta chain was captured by sequencing in a study of T cells in Graves' hyperthyroidism and ophthalmopathy. Overall study findings and caveats: Blood held most thyroid clonotypes expanded above 0.001 frequency. Ophthalmopathy stood apart from stable hyperthyroidism in a 13 V-J model.

It was considered stable Graves' hyperthyroidism when ophthalmopathy did not progress within 18 months. Researchers barred patients who had uncontrolled infection, other autoimmune disease, pregnancy or lactation. A word on this clonotype: Its antigen remains unidentified.

What was amplified from RNA transcripts were TCR beta CDR3 regions. First-round RT-PCR targeting the TCR CDR3 was performed with the HTBI primer set. A single record per CDR3 protein comes from TCRdb applying MiXCR to the multiplex PCR reads. This table has hundreds of thousands of distinct CDR3 sequences, 14% appearing once. J lost 5 bases, V lost 5 bases, and 3 bases had no gene match. Germline CDR1 and CDR2: SEHNR and FQNEAQ (reference sequence). The CDR3 loop spans 12 amino acids. Material: blood. This sequence was found in a woman between 18 and 29 years old with Graves' hyperthyroidism. V usage is TRBV7-9 and J usage is TRBJ2-7; 7 bases fit TRBD1. The CDR3 here is CASSQTGDEQYF. CDR3 nucleotide sequence: TGTGCCAGCAGCCAAACAGGGGACGAGCAGTACTTC.